This T cell receptor beta chain derives from a study of PD-L1 blockade in urothelial cancer. Profiled with immunoSEQ multiplex PCR; TCRdb holds only in-frame clones, not every one. Seen here are around 86,000 clones, about 82% observed once, and the top ten hold roughly 7.3%. In this sample, this clone turned up once. Stated time point: pretreatment peripheral blood. Patient disease was locally advanced or metastatic urothelial carcinoma. The specimen comprised PBMCs, sampled around atezolizumab (anti-PD-L1) treatment. The receptor was isolated from a man aged 35-49 years with urothelial cancer.

DNA for the CDR3: TGTGCCAGCAGCCCCCCCAGGCAGGGGAGCCCCTATGGCTACACCTTC. Translated: CASSPPRQGSPYGYTF. V and J are TRBV28 and TRBJ1-2, with D perhaps TRBD1 (6 bases). V was shortened by 6 bases and J by 4 bases, with 21 bases between the two germline ends. The germline V gene has CDR1 MDHEN and CDR2 SYDVKM. The CDR3 consists of 16 residues.